Shown below are 14 T cell receptor beta chains from a single sample sequenced in a study of cytomegalovirus exposure and HLA in healthy donors. Measured with immunoSEQ multiplex PCR; TCRdb has only the in-frame clones, and not every one. The sample records around 300,000 clones, about 86% being singletons. The sequenced sample was PBMCs. The receptor set was obtained from a young woman in good health and CMV-seronegative.

The rearrangement joins TRBV6-1 to TRBJ1-5; D possibly corresponds to TRBD1 (5 bases). V lost 5 bases and J 4 bases, leaving 12 bases between the germline ends. The germline gives CDR1 MNHNS, CDR2 SASEGT. CDR3 length: 14 amino acids. The DNA for the CDR3 is TGTGCCAGCAGTCTGGGGGGGTGGAATCAGCCCCAGCATTTT. The encoded protein is CASSLGGWNQPQHF.

V usage is TRBV25-1 and J usage is TRBJ2-7, with a possible D match to TRBD1 (6 bases). Germline CDR1 is MGHDK and CDR2 is SYGVNS. This CDR3 is built from 13 residues. Trimming stripped 5 bases from V and 6 bases from J, with 14 bases between. The CDR3 coding sequence is TGTGCCAGCAGTCTGGGGGCAGGGACCGAGCAGTACTTC. It encodes CASSLGAGTEQYF.

The V gene is TRBV12-5, the J gene TRBJ2-2, with a tentative D call TRBD1 (5 bases). Trimming pared 2 bases from V and 4 bases from J, leaving 14 bases between. The CDR3 has 16 amino acids. The germline V gene has CDR1 LGHNT and CDR2 FRNRAP. CDR3 nucleotide sequence: TGTGCTAGTGGTTTGCCCCCAATCAGGGCCACCGGGGAGCTGTTTTTT. Amino acid sequence: CASGLPPIRATGELFF.

J is TRBJ2-3 and V is TRBV30; 7 nucleotides line up with TRBD2. The CDR3 contains 18 residues. Germline V gives CDR1 GTSNPN, CDR2 SVGIG (reference sequence). Trimming cost V 2 bases and J 0 bases; bases outside gene matches: 14. The CDR3 DNA reads as TGTGCCTGGAGTACGAGGCGGCTAGCGGAAATTAGCACAGATACGCAGTATTTT. As protein: CAWSTRRLAEISTDTQYF.

V and J are TRBV6-1 and TRBJ1-1, with D maybe TRBD1 (5 bases). The V end lost 6 bases, the J end lost 2 bases, and 13 bases lay between the germline ends. The CDR3 length is 14 residues. Germline V gene sequence: CDR1 MNHNS, CDR2 SASEGT. The CDR3 here is CASSAGKRNTEAFF. The CDR3 nucleotides read TGTGCCAGCAGCGCAGGGAAACGAAACACTGAAGCTTTCTTT.

The V call is TRBV7-2, the J call TRBJ1-1; D call uncertain. V lost 3 bases to trimming and J lost 2 bases, with 10 bases between them. Germline V gene data show CDR1 as SGHTA and CDR2 as FQGNSA. This CDR3 is 14 amino acids long. The CDR3, as DNA: TGTGCCAGCAGCTTGAGAGGGCCTAACACTGAAGCTTTCTTT. Its translation is CASSLRGPNTEAFF.

The rearrangement uses TRBV5-4 and TRBJ2-7; D is possibly TRBD1 (6 bases). Trimming left V 4 bases short and J 5 bases short, with 13 bases between. The germline V gene encodes CDR1 SGHNT and CDR2 YYREEE (reference sequence). The CDR3 has 13 residues. CDR3 nucleotides: TGTGCCAGCAGCCCACAGGGTAACGACGAGCAGTACTTC. Its protein is CASSPQGNDEQYF.

This chain connects TRBV12-2 to TRBJ1-3; the table's D call, TRBD1, has no DNA check behind it. TRBV12-2 is a recognized pseudogene. The CDR3 runs 16 residues. CDR3 residues: CASRLANGTTGNTIYF. The CDR3 region has the DNA TGTGCAAGTCGCTTAGCCAACGGGACAACTGGAAACACCATATATTTT.

The chain carries TRBV15 and TRBJ1-2; possible D gene TRBD1, 5 bases. Germline lookup yields CDR1 LNHNV and CDR2 YYDKDF (reference sequence). V was cut by 5 bases and J by 7 bases, with 17 bases left in between. This CDR3 spans 14 amino acids. CDR3 sequence (DNA): TGTGCCACCAGCGCCGACAGAGTTCCTGGTGGCTACACCTTC. Translating it yields CATSADRVPGGYTF.

V usage is TRBV2 and J usage is TRBJ1-4, with 9 bases that match TRBD1. From germline, CDR1 is SNHLY and CDR2 FYNNEI. Trimming removed 10 bases from V and 8 bases from J; junction bases left unmatched: 5. The CDR3 extends over 12 amino acids. CDR3 residues: CAKGQGGEKLFF. In DNA, the CDR3 is TGTGCCAAGGGACAGGGAGGGGAAAAACTGTTTTTT.

The chain joins TRBV27 to TRBJ2-2, with TRBD2 identical over 7 bases. Germline-derived CDR1 and CDR2 are MNHEY and SMNVEV (reference sequence). J gave up 0 bases and V 8 bases, and 9 bases lay outside the gene matches. This CDR3 spans 16 amino acids. CDR3 residues: CASRFGLAANTGELFF. The CDR3 coding sequence is TGTGCCAGCCGGTTTGGGCTAGCGGCGAACACCGGGGAGCTGTTTTTT.

This clone showed up just a few times. The chain couples TRBV11-2 to TRBJ2-5; 8 positions agree with TRBD2. Germline V gene lookup returns CDR1 SGHAT and CDR2 FQNNGV. V was clipped by 2 bases and J by 5 bases; unmatched bases: 4. The CDR3 spans 14 residues. The CDR3 reads CASSLSPGGETQYF. As DNA, the CDR3 is TGTGCCAGCAGCTTATCTCCGGGAGGGGAGACCCAGTACTTC.

The chain is built from TRBV2 and TRBJ2-4; possible D gene TRBD2, 6 bases. This CDR3 has 12 amino acids. Germline V lookup: CDR1 SNHLY, CDR2 FYNNEI. V dropped 6 bases and J dropped 7 bases, with 10 bases sitting between them. The CDR3: CASRGGSNIQYF. The DNA for the CDR3 is TGTGCCAGCAGGGGAGGATCCAACATTCAGTACTTC.

The V call is TRBV30, the J call TRBJ2-7; perhaps TRBD1 as D (6 bases). V lost 2 bases, J lost 2 bases, and 16 bases lay in between. Germline V CDR1 and CDR2: GTSNPN, SVGIG (reference sequence). The CDR3 is 15 amino acids. CDR3 region: CAWSPGTNLPYEQYF. As DNA, the CDR3 is TGTGCCTGGAGTCCCGGGACAAACTTACCCTACGAGCAGTACTTC.